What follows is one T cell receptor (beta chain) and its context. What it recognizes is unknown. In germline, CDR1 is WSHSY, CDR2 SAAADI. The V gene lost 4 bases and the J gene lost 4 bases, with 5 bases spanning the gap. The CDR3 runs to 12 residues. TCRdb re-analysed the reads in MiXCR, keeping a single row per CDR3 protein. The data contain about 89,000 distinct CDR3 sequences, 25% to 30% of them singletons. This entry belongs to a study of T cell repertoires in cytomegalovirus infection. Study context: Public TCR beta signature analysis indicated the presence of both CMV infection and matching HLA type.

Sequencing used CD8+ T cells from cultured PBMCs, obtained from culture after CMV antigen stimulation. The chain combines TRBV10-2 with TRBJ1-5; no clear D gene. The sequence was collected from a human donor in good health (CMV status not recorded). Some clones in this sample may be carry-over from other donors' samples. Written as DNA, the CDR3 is TGCGCCAGCAGTGTGTGGAATCAGCCCCAGCATTTT. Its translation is CASSVWNQPQHF.